Listed below are T cell receptor beta chains from one sample, sequenced in a study of blood T cells in healthy people across ages. TCRdb re-called the 5' RACE reads through MiXCR, storing one row per CDR3 protein. The sample has roughly 900,000 distinct CDR3 sequences, 48% seen once. The sequenced material came from blood. These receptors all stem from a man under 40 in good health. Each CDR3 is given with its conserved first and last residue. D genes are given only for firm matches.

- | TRBJ2-7 | TRBV6-2/TRBV6-3 | CASSITGPGEQYF
- | TRBJ2-7 | TRBV7-8 | CASSVSDGSYEQYF
- | TRBJ2-7 | TRBV27 | CASSPAGSREQYF
- | TRBJ2-3 | TRBV29-1 | CSADTDTQYF
- | TRBJ2-7 | TRBV2 | CASSEFHEQYF
- | TRBJ2-1 | TRBV5-1 | CASSFRAGADNEQFF
- | TRBJ2-3 | TRBV7-2 | CASSLDWGNTDTQYF
- | TRBJ2-1 | TRBV6-5 | CASTASRLYNEQFF
- | TRBJ2-2 | TRBV29-1 | CSVYLTGELFF
- | TRBJ2-1 | TRBV7-9 | CASSLTVLSYNEQFF
- | TRBJ1-1 | TRBV4-1 | CASSQDRDLNTEAFF
- | TRBJ1-4 | TRBV25-1 | CASSERAQGGEKPFF
TRBD1 | TRBJ2-7 | TRBV9 | CASSTPGTGATYEQYF
- | TRBJ1-1 | TRBV3-1 | CASSPWDGAPEAFF